The 29 T cell receptor beta chains in this list originate from one sample, sequenced in a study of blood T cell repertoires in COVID-19. Clones were read by immunoSEQ multiplex PCR, and TCRdb kept only the in-frame ones, dropping some. Of tens of thousands of clones listed, about 90% were seen once; the top ten hold around 0.47%. Sequenced: peripheral blood. These receptors were taken from a man aged 50 to 59 with COVID-19, enrolled during active disease.

V gene TRBV19 combines with J gene TRBJ2-3; TRBD2 aligns across 11 bases. There are 15 residues in the CDR3. Per the germline V gene, CDR1 is LNHDA and CDR2 is SQIVND (reference sequence). V lost 2 bases to trimming and J lost 4 bases; unmatched junction nucleotides: 2. CDR3 protein: CASSILLAGADTQYF. For the CDR3, the DNA is TGTGCCAGTAGTATACTACTAGCGGGAGCAGATACGCAGTATTTT.

The chain links TRBV5-1 to TRBJ2-3; TRBD1 might be the D (5 bases). With 1 base removed from V and 0 bases from J, the gap between germline ends came to 12 bases. The CDR3 loop spans 16 amino acids. Germline V CDR1 and CDR2: SGHRS, YFSETQ. CDR3 in amino acids: CASSLPQGSSTDTQYF. The CDR3 DNA sequence: TGCGCCAGCAGCTTGCCCCAGGGCTCTAGCACAGATACGCAGTATTTT.

CDR3 sequence (DNA): TGTGCCAGCAGCCAATGGACTAGCGGGAGGGAAGAGACCCAGTACTTC. It specifies CASSQWTSGREETQYF. The chain uses TRBV11-2 and TRBJ2-5; 15 positions match TRBD2. V dropped 5 bases and J dropped 3; count of bases not matched to a gene: 4. CDR3 size: 16 residues. Germline lookup yields CDR1 SGHAT and CDR2 FQNNGV. The whole variable domain, filled in from reference TRBV11-2 and TRBJ2-5, reads EAGVAQSPRYKIIEKRQSVAFWCNPISGHATLYWYQQILGQGPKLLIQFQNNGVVDDSQLPKDRFSAERLKGVDSTLKIQPAKLEDSAVYLCASSQWTSGREETQYFGPGTRLLVL.

This clone was seen a handful of times. The gene calls are TRBV6-5 and TRBJ1-2; D possibly corresponds to TRBD1 (5 bases). This CDR3 region has 14 residues. The germline CDR1 and CDR2 sequences are MNHEY and SVGAGI. The ends were cut back, 7 bases at V and 7 bases at J, with 19 bases in the middle. This chain's CDR3 is CASTPTQGNSGYTF. CDR3 DNA: TGTGCCAGCACCCCTACCCAGGGTAATAGTGGCTACACCTTC.

This clone appeared a few times. J is TRBJ2-1 and V is TRBV6-2 or TRBV6-3; tentatively, D is TRBD2 (6 bases). Germline assignment: CDR1 MNHEY and CDR2 SVGEGT. The CDR3 runs 18 residues. V was clipped by 6 bases and J by 5 bases, with 26 bases between them. CDR3 nucleotide sequence: TGTGCCAGCAGGCCTCTAGCCGGAGGGCTGAGAAGGGACAATGAGCAGTTCTTC. Translated: CASRPLAGGLRRDNEQFF.

This clone was observed once. This rearrangement joins TRBV25-1 to TRBJ2-3; no reliable D call. The V gene's germline CDR1 is MGHDK and CDR2 SYGVNS. The length of the CDR3 is 13 residues. V lost 2 bases, J lost 9 bases, and 12 bases lay in between. In DNA, the CDR3 is TGTGCCAGCAGTGAAGGCGGCAGTCCAACGCAGTATTTT. Protein sequence: CASSEGGSPTQYF.

CDR3 region: CASSYVGGPIQYF. CDR3 bases: TGTGCCAGCAGTTACGTAGGGGGCCCCATTCAGTACTTC. This rearrangement joins TRBV6-5 to TRBJ2-4, with TRBD1 identical over 7 bases. This CDR3 region has 13 residues. V trimming: 2 bases; J trimming: 9 bases; junction bases outside the gene matches: 4. Germline V CDR1 and CDR2: MNHEY, SVGAGI.

The chain couples TRBV6-6 to TRBJ1-2, with D unresolved. V lost 2 bases to trimming and J lost 6 bases, with 10 bases between them. Germline CDR1 and CDR2: MNHNY and SVGAGI (reference sequence). The length of the CDR3 is 13 residues. The CDR3 reads CASSYGRLDGYTF. The CDR3 nucleotides read TGTGCCAGCAGTTACGGTCGGCTAGATGGCTACACCTTC.

CDR3: CATAQGTNEQYF. The CDR3 DNA is TGTGCCACCGCCCAGGGTACGAACGAGCAGTACTTC. This chain connects TRBV10-3 to TRBJ2-7, with TRBD1 as a possible D gene (5 bases). CDR1 is ENHRY, CDR2 SYGVKD, per germline. The germline V and J ends were trimmed by 10 bases and 5 bases, with 15 bases remaining between them. The CDR3 has 12 residues.

This sequence joins TRBV28 and TRBJ1-1, with 11 bases fitting TRBD1. The CDR3 is 17 residues long. V dropped 1 base and J dropped 2; count of bases not matched to a gene: 6. Germline loops: CDR1 MDHEN, CDR2 SYDVKM. Here the CDR3 reads CASSLSSDRGHNTEAFF. CDR3 coding DNA: TGTGCCAGCAGTTTATCCTCGGACAGGGGGCATAACACTGAAGCTTTCTTT. Full variable domain (rest looked up from reference TRBV28 and TRBJ1-1): DVKVTQSSRYLVKRTGEKVFLECVQDMDHENMFWYRQDPGLGLRLIYFSYDVKMKEKGDIPEGYSVSREKKERFSLILESASTNQTSMYLCASSLSSDRGHNTEAFFGQGTRLTVV.

This chain joins TRBV7-2 and TRBJ1-2, with a possible D match to TRBD1 (5 bases). Trimming took 3 bases from V and 0 from J, leaving 17 bases between them. The V gene's germline CDR1 is SGHTA and CDR2 FQGNSA. The CDR3 contains 17 residues. The CDR3 here is CASSLLYPGMANYGYTF. The CDR3 DNA sequence: TGTGCCAGCAGCTTGCTCTATCCAGGGATGGCTAACTATGGCTACACCTTC.

The chain combines TRBV5-1 with TRBJ1-1; 7 nucleotides align to TRBD1. Germline-derived CDR1 and CDR2 are SGHRS and YFSETQ. With 3 bases clipped from V and 1 base from J, the junction kept 3 bases outside the gene matches. CDR3 length equals 14 residues. The CDR3 here is CASSYGTANTEAFF. In DNA form, the CDR3 reads TGCGCCAGCAGCTACGGGACAGCGAACACTGAAGCTTTCTTT.

The CDR3 loop is CASSPRGGGYGYTF. DNA for the CDR3: TGTGCCAGCTCACCAAGAGGCGGGGGGTATGGCTACACCTTC. The chain recombines TRBV18 with TRBJ1-2; D perhaps matches TRBD1 (5 bases). This CDR3 spans 14 amino acids. V lost 2 bases and J lost 5, with 12 bases in between. CDR1 is KGHSH and CDR2 is LQKENI in the germline V gene.

V gene TRBV7-2 combines with J gene TRBJ2-7; 7 positions agree with TRBD1. The V gene's germline CDR1 is SGHTA and CDR2 FQGNSA. This CDR3 has 16 residues. Germline trimming cut 1 base from V and 4 bases from J; bases unmatched to any gene: 10. The DNA for the CDR3 is TGTGCCAGCAGCTTAGTAGGGACCGGGACAGCATACGAGCAGTACTTC. Residues: CASSLVGTGTAYEQYF.

CDR3 sequence: CASSETLTGELFF. In DNA form, the CDR3 reads TGTGCCAGCAGTGAAACTCTTACCGGGGAGCTGTTTTTT. The chain joins TRBV2 to TRBJ2-2; D gene uncertain. Germline assignment: CDR1 SNHLY and CDR2 FYNNEI. V was shortened by 2 bases and J by 5 bases, with 6 bases between the two germline ends. The CDR3 has 13 amino acids.

This clone appeared a single time. The chain links TRBV6-5 to TRBJ1-1; no firm D call. Germline CDR1 MNHEY, CDR2 SVGAGI. The V end lost 8 bases, the J end lost 4 bases, and 14 bases lay between the germline ends. The CDR3 is 13 residues long. In nucleotides, the CDR3 is TGTGCCAGCGGCGGATGGGGAGGCACTGAAGCTTTCTTT. This gives the protein CASGGWGGTEAFF.

The chain combines TRBV12-2 with TRBJ1-5; the table names TRBD1, a call not compared with the DNA. TRBV12-2 is marked as a pseudogene. CDR3 length: 17 residues. CDR3 in DNA: TGTGCAAGCCGCCCCGGGGGAGGGACAGGGGATGATCAGCCCCAGCATTTT. It translates to CASRPGGGTGDDQPQHF.

To note about this clone: An end of the junction differs from the germline gene, which may be a read error. The chain employs TRBV7-7 and TRBJ2-3; 8 positions agree with TRBD2. CDR3 length: 15 residues. The V gene's germline CDR1 is SSHAT and CDR2 FNYEAQ (reference sequence). The CDR3 sequence is CASSLSGGLADTQYF. As DNA, the CDR3 is TGTGCTAGCAGCTTAAGCGGGGGTTTAGCAGATACGCAGTATTTT. Using reference TRBV7-7 and TRBJ2-3 for the parts outside the CDR3, the full variable domain is GAGVSQSPRYKVTKRGQDVTLRCDPISSHATLYWYQQALGQGPEFLTYFNYEAQPDKSGLPSDRFSAERPEGSISTLTIQRTEQRDSAMYRCASSLSGGLADTQYFGPGTRLTVL.

The chain couples TRBV7-9 to TRBJ1-1; D gene uncertain. Between the trimmed V and J ends, which lost 5 bases and 1 base, there was a span of 14 bases. The germline V gene has CDR1 SEHNR and CDR2 FQNEAQ (reference sequence). The CDR3 consists of 15 residues. CDR3 sequence reads: CASSPTPLANTEAFF. In nucleotides, the CDR3 is TGTGCCAGCAGCCCTACCCCTCTCGCGAACACTGAAGCTTTCTTT.

J is TRBJ2-1 and V is TRBV12-3 or TRBV12-4; the D gene is possibly TRBD2 (6 bases). CDR3 size: 13 residues. Trimming shortened V by 5 bases and J by 3 bases, and 8 bases separated the two germline ends. CDR3 in DNA: TGTGCCAGCAGTGGGACTGGCTACAATGAGCAGTTCTTC. Translating it yields CASSGTGYNEQFF.

This rearrangement joins TRBV4-2 to TRBJ1-3, with D possibly matching TRBD1 (6 bases). The CDR3 has 16 residues. Trimming removed 4 bases from V and 0 bases from J, with 13 bases in between. The germline CDR1 and CDR2 sequences are LGHNA and YNFKEQ. CDR3 sequence (DNA): TGTGCCAGCAGCCTACGGATACAGGGCTCTGGAAACACCATATATTTT. This codes for CASSLRIQGSGNTIYF.

This chain links TRBV21-1 with TRBJ2-3; TRBD1 reflects the table's D call only, with no check against the DNA. TRBV21-1 is a documented pseudogene. The CDR3 is 13 amino acids. This CDR3 reads CASSTEGADTQYF. For the CDR3, the DNA is TGTGCCAGCAGCACCGAGGGGGCAGATACGCAGTATTTT.

This chain uses TRBV7-9 with TRBJ1-4; 10 nucleotides match TRBD1. The ends lost 3 bases at V and 7 bases at J; junction bases unmatched: 8. The CDR3 sequence is 16 residues long. Germline lookup yields CDR1 SEHNR and CDR2 FQNEAQ (reference sequence). CDR3 in amino acids: CASSFRIDRGREKLFF. The CDR3 DNA sequence: TGTGCCAGCAGCTTTAGAATCGACAGGGGGCGTGAAAAACTGTTTTTT.

This sequence joins TRBV6-6 and TRBJ1-5; D may be TRBD1 (6 bases). CDR1 is MNHNY, CDR2 SVGAGI, per germline (reference sequence). The germline V and J ends were trimmed by 6 bases and 6 bases, with 9 bases remaining between them. The CDR3 totals 12 residues. The CDR3 bases are TGTGCCAGCAGCCAGGGGTCTCAGCCCCAGCATTTT. Protein: CASSQGSQPQHF.

The chain couples TRBV4-1 to TRBJ2-2, with D perhaps TRBD2 (5 bases). Per the germline V gene, CDR1 is MGHRA and CDR2 is YSYEKL. Trimming took 4 bases from V and 6 from J, leaving 15 bases between them. CDR3 size: 15 residues. The CDR3: CASSREVAHSGELFF. The CDR3 bases are TGCGCCAGCAGCCGAGAGGTAGCGCATTCCGGGGAGCTGTTTTTT.

The V and J genes are TRBV5-1 and TRBJ2-7; possible D gene TRBD1, 6 bases. V lost 0 bases and J lost 4, with 14 bases in between. In germline, CDR1 is SGHRS, CDR2 YFSETQ. The CDR3 has 15 residues. For the CDR3, the DNA is TGCGCCAGCAGCTTGGAAACAGGGATCACGTACGAGCAGTACTTC. Encoded protein: CASSLETGITYEQYF. Full variable domain (remainder filled in from reference TRBV5-1 and TRBJ2-7): KAGVTQTPRYLIKTRGQQVTLSCSPISGHRSVSWYQQTPGQGLQFLFEYFSETQRNKGNFPGRFSGRQFSNSRSEMNVSTLELGDSALYLCASSLETGITYEQYFGPGTRLTVT.

The rearrangement joins TRBV14 to TRBJ2-2, with unresolved D. There are 13 residues in the CDR3. V was trimmed by 1 base and J by 3 bases, leaving 3 bases between them. Germline CDR1 is SGHDN and CDR2 is FVKESK. The CDR3 DNA follows: TGTGCCAGCAGCCAAGTAGACACCGGGGAGCTGTTTTTT. It is translated as CASSQVDTGELFF.

The chain uses TRBV2 and TRBJ2-4; 13 positions match TRBD2. Looked up from germline, CDR1 is SNHLY and CDR2 is FYNNEI. Trimming at V came to 11 bases and at J to 4 bases, leaving 8 bases not matched to a gene. The CDR3 runs 15 residues. CDR3 nucleotide sequence: TGTGCCGGTTCCACACTAGCGGGAGGGAAAAACATTCAGTACTTC. Protein product: CAGSTLAGGKNIQYF.

This rearrangement joins TRBV27 to TRBJ2-2; TRBD2 matches 14 bases. CDR1 and CDR2 from the germline V gene are MNHEY and SMNVEV (reference sequence). CDR3 length equals 17 residues. The trim removed 4 bases at V and 7 bases at J, leaving 8 bases unmatched. The CDR3 loop is CASSSGLAGAGGGELFF. The CDR3 region has the DNA TGTGCCAGCAGTTCGGGACTAGCGGGAGCTGGGGGCGGGGAGCTGTTTTTT.